Described below is a single TCR beta chain sequence and its context. What it binds is not known. This entry comes from a study of cytomegalovirus exposure and HLA in healthy donors. The PCR employed 60 Vbeta primers together with 13 Jbeta primers. This table comes from immunoSEQ multiplex PCR, and its TCRdb copy is limited to in-frame clones, with some not included. The repertoire holds about 200,000 clones, approximately 86% seen once, with 1.5% to 2% in the top ten. There are 16 residues in the CDR3. CDR1 and CDR2 (germline): LNHDA, SQIVND (reference sequence). Unmatched junction bases numbered 8, after V lost 5 bases and J lost 3 bases. Study-wide results and limits: A later analysis found common viral pathogens apparently linked to several of the most significant clusters. Versus the approximately 700-donor mean, an Asian-associated ancestry cluster reportedly showed fewer N-insertions in a later analysis.

This sequence originates from a woman aged 18-29 years in good health and CMV-seronegative. The chain combines TRBV19 with TRBJ2-3; 10 bases fit TRBD2. Sequenced sample: PBMCs. In DNA, the CDR3 is TGTGCCAGTAGTTCTACTAGCGGGGCAAGGACAGATACGCAGTATTTT. Protein: CASSSTSGARTDTQYF.